This TCR beta chain came from a study of T cells in Graves' hyperthyroidism and ophthalmopathy. This clonotype was seen a handful of times. Using RNA transcripts as the source, TCR beta CDR3 regions were amplified. The TCR CDR3 first-round RT-PCR relied on the HTBI primer set. TCRdb independently ran MiXCR on the multiplex PCR reads; one entry per CDR3 protein. Seen here are about 410,000 distinct CDR3 sequences, 14% to 15% observed once, and the top ten hold less than 15%. The sequence came from a man aged 18 to 30 with Graves' ophthalmopathy. The source material was blood.

This chain's CDR3 is CASSQDIGGRTYEQYF. Here the CDR3 DNA reads TGCGCCAGCAGCCAAGATATCGGCGGGAGAACGTACGAGCAGTACTTC. The chain carries TRBV4-1 and TRBJ2-7, with 7 bases fitting TRBD2. CDR1 and CDR2 (germline): MGHRA, YSYEKL. This CDR3 contains 16 residues. V lost 0 bases and J lost 4; bases outside the gene matches: 9.